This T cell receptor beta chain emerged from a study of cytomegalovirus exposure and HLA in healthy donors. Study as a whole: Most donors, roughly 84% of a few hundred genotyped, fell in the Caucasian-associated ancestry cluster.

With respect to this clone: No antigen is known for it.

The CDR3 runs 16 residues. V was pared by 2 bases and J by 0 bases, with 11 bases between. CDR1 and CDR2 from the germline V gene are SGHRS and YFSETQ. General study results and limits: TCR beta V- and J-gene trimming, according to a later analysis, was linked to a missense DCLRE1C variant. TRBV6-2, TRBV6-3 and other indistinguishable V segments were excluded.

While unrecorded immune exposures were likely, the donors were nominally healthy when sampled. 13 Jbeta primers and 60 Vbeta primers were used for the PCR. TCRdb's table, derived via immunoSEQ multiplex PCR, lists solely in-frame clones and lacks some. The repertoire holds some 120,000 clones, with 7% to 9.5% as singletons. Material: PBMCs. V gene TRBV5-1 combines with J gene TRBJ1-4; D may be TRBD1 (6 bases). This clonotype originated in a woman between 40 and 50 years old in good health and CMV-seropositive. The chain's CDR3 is CASSLGGIATNEKLFF. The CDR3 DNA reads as TGCGCCAGCAGCTTAGGGGGAATCGCAACTAATGAAAAACTGTTTTTT.